A single sample gave rise to the 26 T cell receptor beta chains below, sequenced in a study of neoadjuvant nivolumab and ipilimumab in lung cancer. The method was immunoSEQ multiplex PCR; TCRdb's version includes in-frame clones alone and lacks a portion of them. The repertoire includes 15,000 to 20,000 clones, less than 85% of them detected once, and 7% to 9% sits in the top ten. The sequences come from tumor tissue, collected after neoadjuvant nivolumab, alone or with ipilimumab, at or shortly before surgery. These TCRs come from an adult with non-small cell lung cancer.

The chain employs TRBV10-3 and TRBJ1-1, with 9 bases lining up with TRBD1. From germline, CDR1 is ENHRY and CDR2 SYGVKD. The CDR3 consists of 14 residues. V trimming: 5 bases; J trimming: 6 bases; junction bases outside the gene matches: 7. CDR3 bases: TGTGCCATCAGTTCACAGGGGGCTGTCGCTGAAGCTTTCTTT. The encoded protein is CAISSQGAVAEAFF.

This sequence joins TRBV6-1 and TRBJ2-1; 8 bases align to TRBD1. The length of the CDR3 is 13 residues. Germline values: CDR1 MNHNS, CDR2 SASEGT. The J segment lost 3 bases and the V segment lost 6 bases, leaving 1 base of the junction unmatched. CDR3 in amino acids: CASRGTGYNEQFF. CDR3 nucleotide sequence: TGTGCCAGCAGGGGGACAGGCTACAATGAGCAGTTCTTC.

The V and J genes are TRBV14 and TRBJ1-5; D is ambiguous. This CDR3 region has 17 residues. The ends were cut back, 4 bases at V and 1 base at J, with 17 bases in the middle. Germline loops: CDR1 SGHDN, CDR2 FVKESK. The CDR3 loop is CASSPFLNPWSNQPQHF. Here the CDR3 DNA reads TGTGCCAGCAGCCCCTTTTTAAACCCTTGGAGCAATCAGCCCCAGCATTTT.

This chain uses TRBV5-6 with TRBJ1-1; no firm D call. This CDR3 is 15 amino acids long. V was trimmed by 2 bases and J by 0 bases, leaving 11 bases between them. Germline assignment: CDR1 SGHDT and CDR2 YYEEEE. The chain's CDR3 is CASSFSPVMNTEAFF. The CDR3 coding sequence is TGTGCCAGCAGCTTTTCGCCAGTCATGAACACTGAAGCTTTCTTT.

The gene calls are TRBV30 and TRBJ2-1; no firm D call. The CDR3 runs to 13 residues. V shed 0 bases and J shed 4 bases, with 7 bases lying between them. In germline, CDR1 is GTSNPN, CDR2 SVGIG (reference sequence). CDR3 in DNA: TGTGCCTGGAGTGTAGGGTCGTACAATGAGCAGTTCTTC. Its protein is CAWSVGSYNEQFF.

CDR3 region: CASSFRGSGYTF. In nucleotides, the CDR3 is TGTGCCAGCAGCTTCCGGGGGAGCGGCTACACCTTC. This chain joins TRBV13 and TRBJ1-2; tentative D call: TRBD1 (5 bases). Trimming stripped 3 bases from V and 8 bases from J, with 10 bases between. Germline-derived CDR1 and CDR2 are PRHDT and FYEKMQ (reference sequence). The CDR3 sequence is 12 residues long.

In its sample, this clone is medium-sized. The chain uses TRBV29-1 and TRBJ2-1; no clear D gene. Trimming stripped 3 bases from V and 6 bases from J, with 21 bases between. Germline values: CDR1 SQVTM, CDR2 ANQGSEA. The CDR3 extends over 16 amino acids. The CDR3 region has the DNA TGCAGCGTTGACAGGATGGGGTCCTTGACCCTCAATGAGCAGTTCTTC. Protein sequence: CSVDRMGSLTLNEQFF.

This clone was seen just once. The chain is built from TRBV12-5 and TRBJ2-5, with D maybe TRBD2 (6 bases). V was clipped by 7 bases and J by 5 bases, with 14 bases between them. The germline V gene encodes CDR1 LGHNT and CDR2 FRNRAP. The CDR3 contains 13 residues. DNA for the CDR3: TGTGCTAGTGCCAGGGCCGGGGGTGAGACCCAGTACTTC. Protein sequence: CASARAGGETQYF. Based on the CDR3 plus reference TRBV12-5 and TRBJ2-5, the full variable domain is DARVTQTPRHKVTEMGQEVTMRCQPILGHNTVFWYRQTMMQGLELLAYFRNRAPLDDSGMPKDRFSAEMPDATLATLKIQPSEPRDSAVYFCASARAGGETQYFGPGTRLLVL.

The table lists this clone with a few counts. This chain uses TRBV6-6 with TRBJ1-4; D unclear. The CDR3 is 10 residues long. The germline V and J ends were trimmed by 8 bases and 6 bases, with 4 bases remaining between them. The germline CDR1 and CDR2 sequences are MNHNY and SVGAGI (reference sequence). CDR3 loop: CASWYEKLFF. Written as DNA, the CDR3 is TGTGCCAGCTGGTATGAAAAACTGTTTTTT.

This sequence joins TRBV7-2 and TRBJ2-7; 9 nucleotides match TRBD2. Looked up from germline, CDR1 is SGHTA and CDR2 is FQGNSA. This CDR3 has 17 amino acids. Unmatched junction bases numbered 13, after V lost 3 bases and J lost 4 bases. CDR3 residues: CASSFIVGGGALYEQYF. In DNA form, the CDR3 reads TGTGCCAGCAGCTTCATAGTGGGCGGGGGGGCCTTGTACGAGCAGTACTTC.

This chain links TRBV5-4 with TRBJ2-2; D uncertain. The CDR3 loop spans 13 amino acids. Germline loops: CDR1 SGHNT, CDR2 YYREEE (reference sequence). Trimming took off 4 bases at V and 5 bases at J, with 9 bases between the two ends. Here the CDR3 reads CASSAPGTGELFF. CDR3 coding DNA: TGTGCCAGCAGCGCGCCAGGAACCGGGGAGCTGTTTTTT.

This clone was counted once. The chain links TRBV5-4 to TRBJ1-1; no reliable D call. V shed 1 base and J shed 0 bases, with 7 bases lying between them. The CDR3 spans 14 residues. The germline V gene has CDR1 SGHNT and CDR2 YYREEE (reference sequence). The DNA of the CDR3 is TGTGCCAGCAGCTTGTCTACAGTGAACACTGAAGCTTTCTTT. Its protein product is CASSLSTVNTEAFF.

The count of this clone is one. This rearrangement joins TRBV7-2 to TRBJ2-3, with TRBD2 matching 7 bases. The ends lost 3 bases at V and 2 bases at J; junction bases unmatched: 8. This CDR3 is built from 16 residues. Germline CDR1 is SGHTA and CDR2 is FQGNSA. The CDR3 DNA reads as TGTGCCAGCAGCTTTCGGACTAGTAACCCCACAGATACGCAGTATTTT. It yields the protein CASSFRTSNPTDTQYF. The entire variable domain, with the rest obtained from reference TRBV7-2 and TRBJ2-3, is as follows: GAGVSQSPSNKVTEKGKDVELRCDPISGHTALYWYRQSLGQGLEFLIYFQGNSAPDKSGLPSDRFSAERTGGSVSTLTIQRTQQEDSAVYLCASSFRTSNPTDTQYFGPGTRLTVL.

This clone was counted only a few times. The rearrangement links TRBV19 to TRBJ1-6, with TRBD1 matching 11 bases. Germline V gene data show CDR1 as LNHDA and CDR2 as SQIVND (reference sequence). V lost 3 bases to trimming and J lost 7 bases; unmatched junction nucleotides: 8. The length of the CDR3 is 17 residues. In DNA form, the CDR3 reads TGTGCCAGTAGTATCTCCTGGACAGGGGGCTCGAATTCACCCCTCCACTTT. This translates into CASSISWTGGSNSPLHF.

The J gene is TRBJ2-2, the V gene TRBV11-3; the match to TRBD1 covers 9 bases. After removal of 4 bases from V and 6 bases from J, the junction contained 6 bases not matched to a gene. Per the germline V gene, CDR1 is SGHNT and CDR2 is YENEEA. This CDR3 comprises 15 residues. CDR3 protein: CASSSTGGWAGELFF. Written as DNA, the CDR3 is TGTGCCAGCAGCTCGACAGGGGGATGGGCCGGGGAGCTGTTTTTT.

The chain carries TRBV7-9 and TRBJ1-1, with D uncertain. Trimming removed 2 bases from V and 3 bases from J, with 16 bases in between. The germline gives CDR1 SEHNR, CDR2 FQNEAQ (reference sequence). This CDR3 has 16 amino acids. CDR3 residues: CASSLIKVLGDTEAFF. The CDR3 DNA is TGTGCCAGCAGCTTAATTAAAGTACTGGGCGACACTGAAGCTTTCTTT. The variable domain in full, with the rest retrieved from reference TRBV7-9 and TRBJ1-1, is DTGVSQNPRHKITKRGQNVTFRCDPISEHNRLYWYRQTLGQGPEFLTYFQNEAQLEKSRLLSDRFSAERPKGSFSTLEIQRTEQGDSAMYLCASSLIKVLGDTEAFFGQGTRLTVV.

The V call is TRBV4-1, the J call TRBJ2-5, with TRBD2 matching over 8 bases. In germline, CDR1 is MGHRA, CDR2 YSYEKL. V lost 1 base, J lost 3 bases, and 1 base stayed unmatched. CDR3 length: 14 residues. In DNA, the CDR3 is TGCGCCAGCAGCCAAGCGGGGGGGGAAGAGACCCAGTACTTC. It translates to CASSQAGGEETQYF.

This sequence joins TRBV5-4 and TRBJ1-1; D perhaps matches TRBD1 (5 bases). V shed 5 bases and J shed 6 bases, with 17 bases lying between them. The length of the CDR3 is 14 residues. Germline V lookup: CDR1 SGHNT, CDR2 YYREEE (reference sequence). The CDR3 nucleotides read TGTGCCAGCAGTTTATATGATGGGGACCCTGAAGCTTTCTTT. It specifies CASSLYDGDPEAFF.

This clone was counted only a few times. The chain combines TRBV29-1 with TRBJ1-1; 10 bases align to TRBD1. Germline trimming cut 3 bases from V and 6 bases from J; bases unmatched to any gene: 7. Germline CDR1 is SQVTM and CDR2 is ANQGSEA. This CDR3 region has 14 residues. CDR3 bases: TGCAGCGTTGACAGTGGGACAGGGGACCCTGAAGCTTTCTTT. Amino acids: CSVDSGTGDPEAFF.

This chain links TRBV9 with TRBJ2-1; 10 positions match TRBD2. CDR3 length: 14 residues. Germline lookup yields CDR1 SGDLS and CDR2 YYNGEE. V shed 3 bases, J shed 8 bases, and the junction held 5 bases outside the gene matches. CDR3 DNA: TGTGCCAGCAGCGAAACTAGCGGGGAGGATGAGCAGTTCTTC. Protein sequence: CASSETSGEDEQFF.

This chain connects TRBV15 to TRBJ2-3; D is uncertain. V gave up 0 bases and J gave up 6 bases, with 13 bases separating them. This CDR3 has 15 residues. The germline V gene has CDR1 LNHNV and CDR2 YYDKDF (reference sequence). This CDR3 reads CATSREGAPGDTQYF. The CDR3 bases are TGTGCCACCAGCAGAGAAGGAGCCCCCGGCGATACGCAGTATTTT.

This clone has just one count. The V gene is TRBV2, the J gene TRBJ1-5, with D perhaps TRBD1 (5 bases). CDR3 length: 15 residues. Deletions cut 3 bases from V and 7 bases from J, with 16 bases between. Per germline, CDR1 SNHLY and CDR2 FYNNEI. The CDR3 coding sequence is TGTGCCAGCAGTGAGCAGACCGTCGGGGCCCAGCCCCAGCATTTT. The encoded protein is CASSEQTVGAQPQHF.

The chain uses TRBV6-5 and TRBJ2-1, with TRBD2 matching over 9 bases. CDR1 is MNHEY, CDR2 SVGAGI, per germline. The CDR3 runs to 14 residues. Trimming at V came to 2 bases and at J to 6 bases, leaving 2 bases not matched to a gene. As DNA, the CDR3 is TGTGCCAGCAGTTACAGGCGGGGGGGCAATGAGCAGTTCTTC. Protein sequence: CASSYRRGGNEQFF.

The chain employs TRBV11-1 and TRBJ2-1, with TRBD2 identical over 11 bases. Looked up from germline, CDR1 is SGHAT and CDR2 is FQDESV (reference sequence). Losses at the gene ends were 5 bases for V and 5 bases for J; bases not matched to a gene: 5. The CDR3 has 15 amino acids. CDR3 residues: CASSPLAGGHNEQFF. The CDR3 DNA sequence: TGTGCCAGCAGCCCCCTAGCGGGGGGTCACAATGAGCAGTTCTTC.

The table lists this clone with a few counts. CDR3 sequence (DNA): TGTGCCAGCAGCAGGGACAGGGACTACTACGAGCAGTACTTC. Translation gives CASSRDRDYYEQYF. The chain couples TRBV11-1 to TRBJ2-7; 9 positions agree with TRBD1. The CDR3 covers 14 residues. Trimming cost V 5 bases and J 3 bases; bases outside gene matches: 5. Germline lookup yields CDR1 SGHAT and CDR2 FQDESV (reference sequence). The full variable domain, completed using reference TRBV11-1 and TRBJ2-7, is EAEVAQSPRYKITEKSQAVAFWCDPISGHATLYWYRQILGQGPELLVQFQDESVVDDSQLPKDRFSAERLKGVDSTLKIQPAELGDSAMYLCASSRDRDYYEQYFGPGTRLTVT.

A few counts support this clone. V gene TRBV2 combines with J gene TRBJ1-1, with D perhaps TRBD1 (5 bases). CDR3 length equals 17 residues. V lost 2 bases and J 3 bases, leaving 19 bases between the germline ends. Looked up from germline, CDR1 is SNHLY and CDR2 is FYNNEI. The CDR3 loop is CASSEQRLVRGDTEAFF. CDR3 bases: TGTGCCAGCAGTGAACAACGGCTCGTCCGGGGGGACACTGAAGCTTTCTTT. The variable domain in full, with the rest retrieved from reference TRBV2 and TRBJ1-1, is EPEVTQTPSHQVTQMGQEVILRCVPISNHLYFYWYRQILGQKVEFLVSFYNNEISEKSEIFDDQFSVERPDGSNFTLKIRSTKLEDSAMYFCASSEQRLVRGDTEAFFGQGTRLTVV.